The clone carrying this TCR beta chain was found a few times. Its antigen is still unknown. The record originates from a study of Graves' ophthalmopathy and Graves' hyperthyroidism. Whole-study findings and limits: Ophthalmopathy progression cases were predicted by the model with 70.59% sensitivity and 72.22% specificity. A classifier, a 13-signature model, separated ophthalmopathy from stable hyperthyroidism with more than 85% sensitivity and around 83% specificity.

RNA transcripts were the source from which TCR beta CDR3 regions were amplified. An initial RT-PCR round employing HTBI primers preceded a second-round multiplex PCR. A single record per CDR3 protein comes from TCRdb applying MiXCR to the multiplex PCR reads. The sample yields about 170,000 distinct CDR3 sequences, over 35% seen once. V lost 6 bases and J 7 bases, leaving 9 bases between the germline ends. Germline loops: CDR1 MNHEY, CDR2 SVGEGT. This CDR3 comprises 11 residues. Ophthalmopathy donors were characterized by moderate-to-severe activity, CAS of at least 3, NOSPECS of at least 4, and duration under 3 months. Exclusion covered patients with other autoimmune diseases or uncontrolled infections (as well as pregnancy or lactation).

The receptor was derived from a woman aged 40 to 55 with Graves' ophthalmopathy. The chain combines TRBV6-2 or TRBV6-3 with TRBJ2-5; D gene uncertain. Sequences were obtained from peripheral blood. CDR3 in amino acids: CASSRMWTQYF. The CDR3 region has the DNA TGTGCCAGCAGCCGGATGTGGACCCAGTACTTC.